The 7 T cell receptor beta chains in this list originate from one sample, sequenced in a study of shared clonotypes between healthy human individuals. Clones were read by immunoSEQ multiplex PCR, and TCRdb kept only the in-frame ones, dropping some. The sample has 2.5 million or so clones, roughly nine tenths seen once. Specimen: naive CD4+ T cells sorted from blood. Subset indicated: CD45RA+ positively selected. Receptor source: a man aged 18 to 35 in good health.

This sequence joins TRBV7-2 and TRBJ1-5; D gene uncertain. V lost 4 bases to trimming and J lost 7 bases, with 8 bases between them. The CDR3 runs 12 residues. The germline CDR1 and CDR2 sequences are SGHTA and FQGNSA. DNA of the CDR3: TGTGCCAGCAGCTCCCACGGACAGCCCCAGCATTTT. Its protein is CASSSHGQPQHF.

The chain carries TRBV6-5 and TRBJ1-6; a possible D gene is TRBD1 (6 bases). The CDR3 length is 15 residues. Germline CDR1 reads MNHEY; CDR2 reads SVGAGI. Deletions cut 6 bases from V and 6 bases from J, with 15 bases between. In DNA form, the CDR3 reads TGTGCCAGCAGCCCGAGGGGGGTCGGTAATTCACCCCTCCACTTT. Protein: CASSPRGVGNSPLHF.

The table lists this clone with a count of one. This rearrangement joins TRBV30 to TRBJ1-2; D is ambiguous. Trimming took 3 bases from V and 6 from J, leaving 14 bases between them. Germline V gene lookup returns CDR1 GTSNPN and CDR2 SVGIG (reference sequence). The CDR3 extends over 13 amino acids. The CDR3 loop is CAWRLAGSNGYTF. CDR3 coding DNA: TGTGCCTGGAGACTAGCCGGGTCTAATGGCTACACCTTC.

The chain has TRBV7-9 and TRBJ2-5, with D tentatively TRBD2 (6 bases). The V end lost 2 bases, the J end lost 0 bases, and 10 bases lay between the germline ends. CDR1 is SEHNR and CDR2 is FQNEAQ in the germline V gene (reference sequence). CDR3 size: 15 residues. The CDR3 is CASSLRRGYQETQYF. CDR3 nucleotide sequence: TGTGCCAGCAGCTTACGACGGGGGTACCAAGAGACCCAGTACTTC.

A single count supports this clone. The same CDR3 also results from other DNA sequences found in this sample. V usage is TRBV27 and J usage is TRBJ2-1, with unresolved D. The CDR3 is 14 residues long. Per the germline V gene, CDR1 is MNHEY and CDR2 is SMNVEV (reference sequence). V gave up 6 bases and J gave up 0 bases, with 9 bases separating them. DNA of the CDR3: TGTGCCAGCAGCCTTGGTAGCTCCTACAATGAGCAGTTCTTC. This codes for CASSLGSSYNEQFF.

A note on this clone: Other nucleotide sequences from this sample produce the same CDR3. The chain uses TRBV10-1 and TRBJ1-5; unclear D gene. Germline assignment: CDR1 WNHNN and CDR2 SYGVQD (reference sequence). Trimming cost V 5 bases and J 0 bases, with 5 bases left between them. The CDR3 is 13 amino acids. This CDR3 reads CASSQNSNQPQHF. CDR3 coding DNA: TGCGCCAGCAGTCAGAATAGCAATCAGCCCCAGCATTTT.

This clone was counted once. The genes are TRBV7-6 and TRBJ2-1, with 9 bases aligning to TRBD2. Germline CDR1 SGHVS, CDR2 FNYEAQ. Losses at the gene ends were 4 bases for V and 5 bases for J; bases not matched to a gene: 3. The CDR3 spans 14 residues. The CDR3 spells CASSSSSGNNEQFF. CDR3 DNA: TGTGCCAGCAGCTCCTCTAGCGGGAACAATGAGCAGTTCTTC. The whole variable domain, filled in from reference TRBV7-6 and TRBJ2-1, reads GAGVSQSPRYKVTKRGQDVALRCDPISGHVSLYWYRQALGQGPEFLTYFNYEAQQDKSGLPNDRFSAERPEGSISTLTIQRTEQRDSAMYRCASSSSSGNNEQFFGPGTRLTVL.